The clone carrying this TCR beta chain was detected once. The data were taken from a study of blood T cell repertoires in COVID-19. Whole-study context: The United States, Italy and Spain supplied acute and convalescent COVID-19 samples. From T cells, B-cell-depleted T cells, or PBMCs came the material, which was cDNA or gDNA.

After removal of 6 bases from V and 4 bases from J, the junction contained 11 bases not matched to a gene. CDR1 SQVTM and CDR2 ANQGSEA come from the germline V gene. CDR3 length: 15 amino acids. Source study methods: Estimation of nucleated cell counts relied on the amplification of reference gene primers. Clones were sequenced by immunoSEQ multiplex PCR, and TCRdb holds only the in-frame ones, with some missing. The V and J calls and clone size are taken from that table; D and trimming were inferred from the DNA. This table has 200,000 to 250,000 clones, around four fifths appearing once. The rearrangement links TRBV29-1 to TRBJ1-4, with TRBD1 matching over 7 bases. The sequence was obtained from a man between 45 and 60 years old with active or convalescent COVID-19. The sequencing input was peripheral blood. CDR3 sequence reads: CSVASGGQFNEKLFF. The CDR3 DNA is TGCAGCGTCGCAAGCGGGGGACAGTTTAATGAAAAACTGTTTTTT.